The sequence of this T cell receptor (beta chain) was determined in a study of early T cells in non-severe SARS-CoV-2 infection. In its sample, this clonotype was seen many times. V gave up 8 bases and J gave up 4 bases, with 9 bases separating them. The CDR3 is made up of 11 amino acids. TCRdb analysed the 5' RACE reads with MiXCR anew, one entry per CDR3 protein. In the table there are roughly 56,000 distinct CDR3 sequences, approximately 16% of which are singletons. This material consisted of whole blood, taken at baseline. This clonotype was sampled from an adult who was a healthcare worker with PCR-confirmed SARS-CoV-2 infection or an uninfected control (not recorded which). The chain combines TRBV12-3 or TRBV12-4 with TRBJ2-7; D is undetermined. CDR3 amino acids: CASRRNYEQYF. As DNA, the CDR3 is TGTGCCAGCCGCCGAAATTACGAGCAGTACTTC.